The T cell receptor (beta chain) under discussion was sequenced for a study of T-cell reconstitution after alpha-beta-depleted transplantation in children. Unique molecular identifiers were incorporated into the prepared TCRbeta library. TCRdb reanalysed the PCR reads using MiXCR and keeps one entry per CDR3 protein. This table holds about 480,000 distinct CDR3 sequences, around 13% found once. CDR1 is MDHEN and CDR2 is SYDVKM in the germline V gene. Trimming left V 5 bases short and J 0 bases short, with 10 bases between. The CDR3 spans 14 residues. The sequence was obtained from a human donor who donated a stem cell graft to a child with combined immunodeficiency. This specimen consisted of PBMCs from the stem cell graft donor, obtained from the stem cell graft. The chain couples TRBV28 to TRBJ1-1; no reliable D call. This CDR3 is CASSLGRVNTEAFF. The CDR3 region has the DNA TGTGCCAGCAGTCTTGGACGAGTGAACACTGAAGCTTTCTTT.